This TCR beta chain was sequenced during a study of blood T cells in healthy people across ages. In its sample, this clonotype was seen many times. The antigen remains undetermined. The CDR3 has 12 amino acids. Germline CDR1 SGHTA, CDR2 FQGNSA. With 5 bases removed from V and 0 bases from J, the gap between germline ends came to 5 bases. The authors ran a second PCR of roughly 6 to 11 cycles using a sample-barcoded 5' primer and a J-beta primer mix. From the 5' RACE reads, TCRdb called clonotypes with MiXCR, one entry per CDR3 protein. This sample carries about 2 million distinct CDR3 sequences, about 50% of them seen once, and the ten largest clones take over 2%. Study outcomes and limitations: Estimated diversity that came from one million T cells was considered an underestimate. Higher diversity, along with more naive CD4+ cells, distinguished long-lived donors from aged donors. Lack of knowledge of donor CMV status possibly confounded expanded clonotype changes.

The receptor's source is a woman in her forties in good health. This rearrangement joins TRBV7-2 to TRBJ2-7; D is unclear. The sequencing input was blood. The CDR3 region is CASSVSSYEQYF. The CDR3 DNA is TGTGCCAGCAGCGTCAGCTCCTACGAGCAGTACTTC.